This T cell receptor (beta chain) was recovered during a study of cytomegalovirus exposure and HLA in healthy donors. The germline V gene encodes CDR1 LNHDA and CDR2 SQIVND (reference sequence). The CDR3 length is 13 residues. Trimming stripped 3 bases from V and 8 bases from J, with 13 bases between. Nominal health characterized the donors when sampled, though unrecorded immune exposures were likely. PCR employed 60 Vbeta and 13 Jbeta primers. Using immunoSEQ multiplex PCR, the repertoire was profiled, and TCRdb retains in-frame clones only, with some absent. The sample carries 150,000 to 200,000 clones, roughly 80% recorded once. Regarding the study as a whole: Further analysis, carried out later, found HLA-associated TCR beta chains more clonally expanded than equally common other chains.

With respect to this clone: What it binds is not known.

The chain recombines TRBV19 with TRBJ1-2, with D unresolved. The sequenced sample was PBMCs. The sequence was collected from a female donor in good health and CMV-seronegative. The CDR3 loop reads CASSIPPWPGYTF. The CDR3 DNA sequence: TGTGCCAGTAGTATTCCCCCATGGCCAGGCTACACCTTC.